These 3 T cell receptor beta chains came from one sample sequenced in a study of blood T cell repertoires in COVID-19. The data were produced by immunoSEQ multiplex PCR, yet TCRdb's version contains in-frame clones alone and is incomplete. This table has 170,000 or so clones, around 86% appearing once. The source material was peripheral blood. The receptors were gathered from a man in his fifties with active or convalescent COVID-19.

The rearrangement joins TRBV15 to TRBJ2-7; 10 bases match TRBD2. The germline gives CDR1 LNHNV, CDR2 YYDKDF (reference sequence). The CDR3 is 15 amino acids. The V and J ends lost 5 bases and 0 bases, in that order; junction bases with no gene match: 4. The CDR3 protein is CATSRASGSSYEQYF. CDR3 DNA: TGTGCCACCAGCCGTGCTAGCGGGAGCTCCTACGAGCAGTACTTC.

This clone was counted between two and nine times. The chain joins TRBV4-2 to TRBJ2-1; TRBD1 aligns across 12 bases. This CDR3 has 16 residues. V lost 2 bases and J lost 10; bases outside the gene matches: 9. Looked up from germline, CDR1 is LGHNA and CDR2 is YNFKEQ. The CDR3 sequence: CASSQPTGTGGREQFF. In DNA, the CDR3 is TGTGCCAGCAGCCAACCTACCGGGACAGGGGGCAGGGAGCAGTTCTTC.

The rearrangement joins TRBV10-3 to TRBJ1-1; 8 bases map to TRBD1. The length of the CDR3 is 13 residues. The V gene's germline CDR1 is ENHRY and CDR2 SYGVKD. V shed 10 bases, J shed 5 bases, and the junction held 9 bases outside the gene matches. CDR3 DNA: TGTGCCACGATAGGACAGGGACTTACTGAAGCTTTCTTT. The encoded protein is CATIGQGLTEAFF.